This note documents a single T cell receptor beta chain sequence. The data originate from a study of blood T cell repertoires in COVID-19. Study background: Both acute and convalescent COVID-19 samples were obtained from the United States, Italy and Spain. From T cells, B-cell-depleted T cells, or PBMCs came the material, which was cDNA or gDNA.

As originally analysed: Quantification of nucleated cells was approximated via reference gene primer amplification. Generated by immunoSEQ multiplex PCR, the TCRdb table keeps only in-frame clones and is missing some. The V and J calls and the clone size are those of that table, but D and trimming were determined from the DNA. There are roughly 120,000 clones in the sample; 60% to 80% occur only once, and 16% lies in the top ten. Germline V CDR1 and CDR2: SNHLY, FYNNEI. The CDR3 is 15 residues long. V was clipped by 4 bases and J by 1 base, with 13 bases between them. The TCR sequence derives from a woman over 75 with active or convalescent COVID-19. Sequencing used peripheral blood. The rearrangement joins TRBV2 to TRBJ1-1; tentative D call: TRBD1 (5 bases). The CDR3 DNA reads as TGTGCCAGCAGTGCCCTAAGGGGTACGAACACTGAAGCTTTCTTT. Translation: CASSALRGTNTEAFF.